What follows is one T cell receptor (beta chain) and its context. Some clones are missing from TCRdb's copy, which holds only in-frame ones; the method was immunoSEQ multiplex PCR. The sample consists of tens of thousands of clones, about 94% of them appearing once. The CDR3 length is 12 residues. V lost 5 bases and J 9 bases, leaving 13 bases between the germline ends. From germline, CDR1 is LNHDA and CDR2 SQIVND (reference sequence). The sample is drawn from a study of technical replicates of blood from several donors. This sequence was found in a human donor in good health. V and J are TRBV19 and TRBJ1-2, with a weak D call TRBD1 (6 bases). The sequencing sample was made of T cells isolated from PBMCs. The CDR3 sequence: CASSPQGLRYTF. The CDR3 bases are TGTGCCAGTAGTCCCCAGGGGTTGCGCTACACCTTC.